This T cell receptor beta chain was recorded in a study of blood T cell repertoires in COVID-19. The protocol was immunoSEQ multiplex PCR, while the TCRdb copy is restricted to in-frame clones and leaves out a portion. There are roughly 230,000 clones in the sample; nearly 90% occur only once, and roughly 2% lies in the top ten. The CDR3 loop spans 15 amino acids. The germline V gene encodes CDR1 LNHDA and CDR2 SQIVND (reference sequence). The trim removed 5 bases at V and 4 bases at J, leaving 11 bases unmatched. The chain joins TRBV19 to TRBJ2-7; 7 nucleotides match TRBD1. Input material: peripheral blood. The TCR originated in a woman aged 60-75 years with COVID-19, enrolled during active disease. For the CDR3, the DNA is TGTGCCAGTAGTCCAGGGGGAGACAGGTTATACGAGCAGTACTTC. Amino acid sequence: CASSPGGDRLYEQYF.